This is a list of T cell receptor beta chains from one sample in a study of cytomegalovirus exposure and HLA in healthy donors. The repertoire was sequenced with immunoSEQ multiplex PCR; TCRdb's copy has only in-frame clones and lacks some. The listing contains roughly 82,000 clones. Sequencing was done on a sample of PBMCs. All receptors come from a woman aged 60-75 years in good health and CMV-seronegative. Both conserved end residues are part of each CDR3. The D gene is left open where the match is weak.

cdr3_aa: CASSEMAVQTDTQYF
cdr3_nt: TGTGCCAGCAGTGAAATGGCAGTCCAGACAGATACGCAGTATTTT
v_call: TRBV2
d_call: NA
j_call: TRBJ2-3

cdr3_aa: CRLSGANVLTF
cdr3_nt: TGCAGACTGTCTGGGGCCAACGTCCTGACTTTC
v_call: TRBV29-1
d_call: NA
j_call: TRBJ2-6

cdr3_aa: CASSQMDSVIF
cdr3_nt: TGTGCCAGCTCGCAGATGGACAGTGTTATCTTC
v_call: TRBV18
d_call: NA
j_call: TRBJ2-1

cdr3_aa: CASSYLGQIHEQYF
cdr3_nt: TGTGCCAGCAGTTACTTGGGACAGATCCACGAGCAGTACTTC
v_call: TRBV6-5
d_call: TRBD1
j_call: TRBJ2-7

cdr3_aa: CASSERPPGQGFKREAFF
cdr3_nt: TGTGCCAGCAGTGAACGACCCCCGGGACAGGGATTTAAAAGGGAAGCTTTCTTT
v_call: TRBV6-1
d_call: TRBD1
j_call: TRBJ1-1

cdr3_aa: CASSLGTGDNYGYTF
cdr3_nt: TGTGCCAGCAGCTTAGGGACAGGGGATAACTATGGCTACACCTTC
v_call: TRBV7-2
d_call: TRBD1
j_call: TRBJ1-2

cdr3_aa: CASRSLGEGYTF
cdr3_nt: TGTGCCAGCAGATCCCTTGGGGAGGGCTACACCTTC
v_call: TRBV28
d_call: NA
j_call: TRBJ1-2

cdr3_aa: CASSRQGVNTF
cdr3_nt: TGTGCCAGCAGCCGACAGGGGGTCAACACCTTC
v_call: TRBV9
d_call: TRBD1
j_call: TRBJ1-2

cdr3_aa: CAISEGSSYEQYF
cdr3_nt: TGTGCCATCAGTGAGGGGAGCTCCTACGAGCAGTACTTC
v_call: TRBV10-3
d_call: NA
j_call: TRBJ2-7

cdr3_aa: CASSRGMNTEAFF
cdr3_nt: TGTGCCAGCAGCCGGGGGATGAACACTGAAGCTTTCTTT
v_call: TRBV7-8
d_call: NA
j_call: TRBJ1-1

cdr3_aa: CASSQIPGETQYF
cdr3_nt: TGTGCCAGCTCGCAAATACCAGGGGAGACCCAGTACTTC
v_call: TRBV18
d_call: NA
j_call: TRBJ2-5